This T cell receptor (beta chain) was documented in a study of T-cell reconstitution after alpha-beta-depleted transplantation in children. At least ten counts were recorded for this clonotype. Its antigen is undetermined. The TCRbeta library incorporated unique molecular identifiers. TCRdb ran MiXCR on the PCR reads and lists one entry per CDR3 protein. The sample carries under 100,000 distinct CDR3 sequences, less than 20% recorded once. Overall study results and limits: Expanded graft clones, several hundred of them, were reportedly the source of alpha-beta T cells about two months after transplant. After one year, T-cell counts and TCRbeta diversity mostly came from new T cells. There were some patients whose high TCRbeta diversity at day 60 came from surviving recipient T cells and thymic progenitors.

V was clipped by 0 bases and J by 4 bases, with 9 bases between them. This CDR3 contains 14 residues. CDR1 is WSHSY and CDR2 is SAAADI in the germline V gene. This chain connects TRBV10-2 to TRBJ2-5; D is perhaps TRBD2 (5 bases). Specimen: PBMCs, mostly from graft donor cells, collected 180 days after TCRalphabeta/CD19-depleted stem cell transplant. The sequence was collected from a male patient aged 2 to 9 who had a stem cell transplant for acute lymphoblastic leukemia, so the T cells may come from the graft donor. CDR3 protein: CASSESGRVETQYF. CDR3 in DNA: TGCGCCAGCAGTGAGTCAGGGAGAGTAGAGACCCAGTACTTC.